The sequence of this T cell receptor beta chain was determined in a study of spatial heterogeneity in lung cancer. Study-wide results and caveats: Tumors with more nonsynonymous mutations had more expanded intratumoral alpha and beta TCRs.

From germline, CDR1 is LGHNA and CDR2 YSLEER. The CDR3 consists of 15 residues. V was trimmed by 1 base and J by 3 bases, leaving 13 bases between them. The time point here: sample taken at primary tumor resection. One entry per CDR3 protein, called by TCRdb with MiXCR from the 5' RACE reads. The sample gives approximately 20,000 distinct CDR3 sequences, 7% to 7.5% of which show up once; less than 25% is in the top ten. The sample holds a few counts of this clonotype. Its specificity is unknown. The chain links TRBV4-3 to TRBJ2-7; maybe TRBD2 (7 bases). The sequencing here drew on lung tumor tissue, taken at surgery. This sequence was found in a female donor with early-stage non-small cell lung cancer. The CDR3 region has the DNA TGCGCCAGCAGCCAAGTCTCCGGGGGGCGCTACGAGCAGTACTTC. It codes for CASSQVSGGRYEQYF.